The rows below give T cell receptor beta chains drawn from one sample of a study of T cells in localized non-small cell lung cancer. Measured with immunoSEQ multiplex PCR; TCRdb has only the in-frame clones, and not every one. The data hold about 24,000 clones, with 88% observed a single time. The source was PBMCs, collected before any cancer treatment. These receptors were collected from a man between 40 and 69 years old with stage II lung adenocarcinoma. Each CDR3 is given with its conserved first and last residue. D genes are given only for firm matches. Size tells how often a clone was seen (once, few, many) or the class of an expanded clone, and some rows leave it out.

clone_size	v_call	d_call	j_call	cdr3_aa	cdr3_nt
once	TRBV11-3	-	TRBJ2-2	CASSFGQYTGELFF	TGTGCCAGCAGCTTCGGACAGTACACCGGGGAGCTGTTTTTT
once	TRBV5-1	TRBD1	TRBJ2-7	CASSLITGGAFSEQYF	TGCGCCAGCAGCCTTATTACAGGGGGCGCCTTCTCCGAGCAGTACTTC
-	TRBV2	-	TRBJ2-2	CASSGRETGELFF	TGTGCCAGCAGTGGGCGAGAAACCGGGGAGCTGTTTTTT
-	TRBV19	TRBD1	TRBJ1-1	CASSRMTGGGTEAFF	TGTGCCAGTAGTAGGATGACAGGGGGAGGTACTGAAGCTTTCTTT
-	TRBV29-1	TRBD1	TRBJ1-2	CSVFDRGGYTF	TGCAGCGTTTTTGACAGGGGCGGCTACACCTTC
-	TRBV10-3	-	TRBJ2-1	CAITGTSSRNEQFF	TGTGCCATCACCGGGACATCCTCCCGCAATGAGCAGTTCTTC
-	TRBV11-1	TRBD1	TRBJ2-3	CASSFSPDRGTDTQYF	TGTGCCAGCAGCTTCAGCCCGGACAGGGGGACAGATACGCAGTATTTT
-	TRBV27	-	TRBJ2-2	CASRGVSHTGELFF	TGTGCCAGCCGGGGAGTCAGCCACACCGGGGAGCTGTTTTTT
-	TRBV27	-	TRBJ2-1	CASSSPGAGVNEQFF	TGTGCCAGCAGTTCCCCCGGGGCAGGGGTAAATGAGCAGTTCTTC
-	TRBV2	TRBD1	TRBJ2-3	CASSRVGGWTDTQYF	TGTGCCAGCAGTAGGGTAGGGGGCTGGACAGATACGCAGTATTTT
-	TRBV11-1	-	TRBJ2-1	CASSLGTNEQFF	TGTGCCAGCAGCTTAGGGACAAATGAGCAGTTCTTC
-	TRBV18	-	TRBJ2-5	CASSQTDLGTQYF	TGTGCCAGCTCACAGACGGATCTTGGGACCCAGTACTTC
-	TRBV14	-	TRBJ1-2	CASSLLQGSNGYTF	TGTGCCAGCAGCCTCCTACAGGGATCAAATGGCTACACCTTC
-	TRBV10-3	TRBD1	TRBJ2-2	CAISGAAGGLDTGELFF	TGTGCCATCAGTGGCGCGGCAGGGGGCCTGGACACCGGGGAGCTGTTTTTT
-	TRBV5-8	-	TRBJ2-7	CASSLGVNKQYF	TGTGCCAGCAGCTTGGGGGTCAATAAGCAGTACTTC
-	TRBV4-2	-	TRBJ1-2	CASSQDAAEGNYGYTF	TGTGCCAGCAGCCAAGATGCCGCAGAGGGGAACTATGGCTACACCTTC
-	TRBV6-5	-	TRBJ2-6	CASSSRDFLEVLTF	TGTGCCAGCAGTTCACGGGACTTCTTAGAAGTCCTGACTTTC
-	TRBV11-2	-	TRBJ1-1	CASSSMNTEAFF	TGTGCCAGCAGCTCGATGAACACTGAAGCTTTCTTT
-	TRBV7-9	TRBD1	TRBJ1-5	CASSSQGAQPQHF	TGTGCCAGCAGCTCCCAGGGGGCCCAGCCCCAGCATTTT
-	TRBV7-9	-	TRBJ2-1	CASSFSGEQFF	TGTGCCAGCAGCTTTAGTGGTGAGCAGTTCTTC
-	TRBV7-5	-	TRBJ1-6	CVRSHLCFGNSPLHF	TGTGTCAGAAGCCACTTGTGCTTTGGGAATTCACCCCTCCACTTT
-	TRBV29-1	-	TRBJ2-7	CSVVVYLGEQYF	TGCAGCGTTGTTGTATACCTAGGGGAGCAGTACTTC
-	TRBV19	TRBD2	TRBJ2-1	CASSIGTSGNNEQFF	TGTGCCAGTAGTATAGGGACTAGCGGGAACAATGAGCAGTTCTTC
-	TRBV4-1	-	TRBJ1-1	CASSQGAFTEAFF	TGCGCCAGCAGCCAAGGGGCTTTCACTGAAGCTTTCTTT
-	TRBV19	TRBD1	TRBJ1-5	CASSTPTGGFNQPQHF	TGTGCCAGTAGTACCCCGACAGGGGGCTTCAATCAGCCCCAGCATTTT
-	TRBV30	TRBD2	TRBJ2-3	CAWRSPGLASSTDTQYF	TGTGCCTGGAGGTCACCGGGACTAGCATCTAGCACAGATACGCAGTATTTT
-	TRBV9	-	TRBJ2-3	CASRSDQLPTDTQYF	TGTGCCAGCAGGTCGGACCAACTACCCACAGATACGCAGTATTTT
-	TRBV19	-	TRBJ2-4	CASRGLSQVSKNIQYF	TGTGCCAGTAGGGGCCTCTCACAGGTTTCCAAAAACATTCAGTACTTC
-	TRBV19	TRBD2	TRBJ2-1	CASSPPPGGAYNEQFF	TGTGCCAGTAGTCCCCCTCCTGGGGGGGCCTACAATGAGCAGTTCTTC
-	TRBV13	-	TRBJ2-2	CASSPPLGDGRGGELFF	TGTGCCAGCAGCCCACCCCTAGGGGACGGCAGGGGCGGGGAGCTGTTTTTT
-	TRBV5-1	TRBD2	TRBJ2-5	CASGTSGRLETQYF	TGCGCCAGTGGGACTAGCGGGAGACTAGAGACCCAGTACTTC
-	TRBV7-8	-	TRBJ1-2	CASSLAPGNYGYTF	TGTGCCAGCAGCTTAGCGCCGGGGAACTATGGCTACACCTTC
-	TRBV7-8	-	TRBJ2-1	CASSRGSGLSSAEQFF	TGTGCCAGCAGCCGAGGGTCCGGACTTTCCTCGGCGGAGCAGTTCTTC
-	TRBV11-2	TRBD2	TRBJ2-2	CASSPLSGGRDGELFF	TGTGCCAGCAGCCCCCTGTCGGGGGGGCGGGACGGGGAGCTGTTTTTT
-	TRBV5-1	-	TRBJ1-1	CASSWVENTEAFF	TGCGCCAGCAGCTGGGTCGAGAACACTGAAGCTTTCTTT
once	TRBV11-2	TRBD2	TRBJ2-1	CASSLVAGSYNEQFF	TGTGCCAGCAGCTTAGTAGCGGGCTCCTACAATGAGCAGTTCTTC
-	TRBV6-5	TRBD1	TRBJ1-2	CASRPGTANYGYTF	TGTGCCAGCAGACCCGGGACAGCGAACTATGGCTACACCTTC
-	TRBV11-3	TRBD1	TRBJ1-2	CASTISGTANGYTF	TGTGCCAGCACTATCTCCGGGACAGCCAATGGCTACACCTTC
-	TRBV11-2	-	TRBJ1-1	CASSFTGPQGWHTEAFF	TGTGCCAGCAGCTTCACCGGTCCTCAGGGTTGGCACACTGAAGCTTTCTTT
once	TRBV5-1	-	TRBJ1-2	CASSLGGVEYGYTF	TGCGCCAGCAGCTTGGGTGGGGTTGAATATGGCTACACCTTC
-	TRBV5-1	-	TRBJ1-2	CASSLGDHGYTF	TGCGCCAGCAGCTTAGGGGACCATGGCTACACCTTC
-	TRBV1	-	TRBJ2-7	CTSSQNLRVGFPYEQYF	TGCACCAGCAGCCAAAATCTAAGGGTGGGGTTCCCCTACGAGCAGTACTTC
once	TRBV7-8	TRBD2	TRBJ2-1	CASSPGPSGEQFF	TGTGCCAGCAGTCCTGGGCCTAGCGGTGAGCAGTTCTTC
-	TRBV21-1	-	TRBJ1-1	CASSKALCQTPHMNTEAFF	TGTGCCAGCAGCAAAGCGCTTTGCCAGACCCCACATATGAACACTGAAGCTTTCTTT
-	TRBV9	-	TRBJ2-3	CASSVDLDTQYF	TGTGCCAGCAGCGTAGACTTGGATACGCAGTATTTT
-	TRBV6-6	-	TRBJ2-7	CASSYSKDSSYEQYF	TGTGCCAGCAGTTACTCGAAGGACTCCTCCTACGAGCAGTACTTC
-	TRBV6-4	TRBD2	TRBJ2-1	CASSMGTSGSNEQFF	TGTGCCAGCAGTATGGGGACTAGCGGGAGCAATGAGCAGTTCTTC
-	TRBV2	-	TRBJ2-2	CASSVTYTGELFF	TGTGCCAGCAGTGTAACTTACACCGGGGAGCTGTTTTTT
few	TRBV5-1	-	TRBJ2-1	CASSLEATYDEQFF	TGCGCCAGCAGCTTGGAGGCAACGTATGATGAGCAGTTCTTC
-	TRBV18	TRBD1	TRBJ1-4	CASSPNQGAANEKLFF	TGTGCCAGCTCACCGAACCAGGGGGCTGCTAATGAAAAACTGTTTTTT
-	TRBV7-9	-	TRBJ1-5	CASSLVGNQPQHF	TGTGCCAGCAGCTTAGTAGGGAATCAGCCCCAGCATTTT
-	TRBV28	-	TRBJ1-5	CASSPTDMSQPQHF	TGTGCCAGCAGTCCTACGGATATGTCACAGCCCCAGCATTTT
-	TRBV19	-	TRBJ1-1	CASSPGGSIMRDPAFF	TGTGCCAGTAGTCCCGGCGGTTCTATCATGCGGGATCCAGCTTTCTTT
-	TRBV7-9	-	TRBJ2-2	CASSPAGHTGELFF	TGTGCCAGCAGCCCGGCGGGGCACACCGGGGAGCTGTTTTTT
-	TRBV20-1	-	TRBJ1-1	CSASTNTEAFF	TGCAGTGCTAGCACAAACACTGAAGCTTTCTTT
-	TRBV11-2	TRBD2	TRBJ2-7	CASSSLSGSGAYEQYF	TGTGCCAGCAGCTCCCTAAGCGGAAGCGGGGCCTACGAGCAGTACTTC
-	TRBV5-4	TRBD1	TRBJ1-2	CASRSGQGNGYTF	TGTGCCAGCAGGAGCGGACAGGGGAATGGCTACACCTTC
-	TRBV19	-	TRBJ2-1	CASRAGDPRYNEQFF	TGTGCCAGTAGGGCCGGGGACCCCCGTTACAATGAGCAGTTCTTC
-	TRBV28	TRBD1	TRBJ1-6	CASKGAGNSPLHF	TGTGCCAGCAAGGGGGCAGGAAATTCACCCCTCCACTTT